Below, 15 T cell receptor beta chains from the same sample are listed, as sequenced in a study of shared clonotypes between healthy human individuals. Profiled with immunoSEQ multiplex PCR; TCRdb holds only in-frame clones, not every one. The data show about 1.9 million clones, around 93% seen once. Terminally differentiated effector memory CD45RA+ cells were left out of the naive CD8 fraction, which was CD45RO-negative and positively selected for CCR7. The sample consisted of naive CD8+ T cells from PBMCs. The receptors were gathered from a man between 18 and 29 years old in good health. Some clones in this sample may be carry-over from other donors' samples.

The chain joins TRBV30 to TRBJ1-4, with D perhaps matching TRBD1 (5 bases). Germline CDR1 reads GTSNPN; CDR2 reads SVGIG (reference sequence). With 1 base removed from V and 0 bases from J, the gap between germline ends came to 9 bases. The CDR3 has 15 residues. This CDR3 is CAWSDRPTTNEKLFF. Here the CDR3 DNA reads TGTGCCTGGAGTGACAGGCCGACAACTAATGAAAAACTGTTTTTT.

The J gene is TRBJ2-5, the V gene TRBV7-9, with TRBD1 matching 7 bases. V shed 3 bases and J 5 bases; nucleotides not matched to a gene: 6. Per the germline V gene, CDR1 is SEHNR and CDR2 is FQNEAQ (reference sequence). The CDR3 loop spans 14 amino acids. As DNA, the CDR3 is TGTGCCAGCAGCTTTTATGACAGGGAGGAGACCCAGTACTTC. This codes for CASSFYDREETQYF.

The CDR3 DNA is TGTGCCAGCAGCAAAGAGAACAGGGGAGAAAAACTGTTTTTT. This translates into CASSKENRGEKLFF. This chain uses TRBV21-1 with TRBJ1-4; whether TRBD1, the table's D call, matches the DNA was not checked. TRBV21-1 is a listed pseudogene. CDR3 length: 14 amino acids.

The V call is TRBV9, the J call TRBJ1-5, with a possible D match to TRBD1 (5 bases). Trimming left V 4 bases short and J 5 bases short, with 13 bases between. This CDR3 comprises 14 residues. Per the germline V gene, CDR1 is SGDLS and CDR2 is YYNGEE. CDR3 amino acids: CASSPTQGDQPQHF. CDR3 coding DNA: TGTGCCAGCAGCCCTACCCAAGGGGATCAGCCCCAGCATTTT.

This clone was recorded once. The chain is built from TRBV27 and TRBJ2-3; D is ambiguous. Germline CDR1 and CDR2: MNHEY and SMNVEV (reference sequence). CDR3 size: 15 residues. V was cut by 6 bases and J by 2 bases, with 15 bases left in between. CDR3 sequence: CASSENMELTDTQYF. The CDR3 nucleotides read TGTGCCAGCAGCGAAAACATGGAGCTCACAGATACGCAGTATTTT.

The CDR3 region has the DNA TGCGCCAGCAGCTTGACCTCGCCAAATGAGCAGTTCTTC. It yields the protein CASSLTSPNEQFF. J is TRBJ2-1 and V is TRBV5-1; no firm D call. V dropped 1 base and J dropped 7 bases, with 9 bases sitting between them. Germline CDR1 SGHRS, CDR2 YFSETQ. The CDR3 has 13 amino acids.

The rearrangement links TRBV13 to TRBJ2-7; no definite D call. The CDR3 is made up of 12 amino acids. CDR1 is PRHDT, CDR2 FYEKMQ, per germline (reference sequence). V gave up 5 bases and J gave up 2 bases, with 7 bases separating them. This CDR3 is CASSDTAYEQYF. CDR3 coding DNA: TGTGCCAGCAGCGACACAGCCTACGAGCAGTACTTC.

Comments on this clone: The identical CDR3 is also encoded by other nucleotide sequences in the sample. CDR3 sequence (DNA): TGTGCCAGCAGTGAATGGCCGGGACTACTGAATGAGCAGTACTTC. This encodes CASSEWPGLLNEQYF. V is TRBV25-1 and J is TRBJ2-7; TRBD2 matches 7 bases. CDR1 MGHDK and CDR2 SYGVNS come from the germline V gene. The CDR3 has 15 amino acids. Trimming at V came to 1 base and at J to 7 bases, leaving 10 bases not matched to a gene.

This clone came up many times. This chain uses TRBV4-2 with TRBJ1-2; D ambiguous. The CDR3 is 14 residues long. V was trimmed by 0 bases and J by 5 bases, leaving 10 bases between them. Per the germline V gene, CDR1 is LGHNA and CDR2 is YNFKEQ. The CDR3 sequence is CASSQENLGYGYTF. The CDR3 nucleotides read TGTGCCAGCAGCCAAGAGAACCTTGGGTATGGCTACACCTTC.

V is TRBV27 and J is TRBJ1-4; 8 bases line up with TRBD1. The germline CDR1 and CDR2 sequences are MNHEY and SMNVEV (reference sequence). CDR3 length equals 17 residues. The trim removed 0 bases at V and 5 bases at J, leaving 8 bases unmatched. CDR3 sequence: CASSLSDGTGLNEKLFF. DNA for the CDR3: TGTGCCAGCAGTTTATCGGACGGGACAGGTCTCAATGAAAAACTGTTTTTT.

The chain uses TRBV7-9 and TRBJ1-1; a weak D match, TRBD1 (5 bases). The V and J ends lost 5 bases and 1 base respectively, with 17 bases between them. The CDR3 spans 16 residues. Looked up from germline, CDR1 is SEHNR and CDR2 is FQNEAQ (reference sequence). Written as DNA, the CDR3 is TGTGCCAGCAGCACGGATCCGGGACGGTGGAACACTGAAGCTTTCTTT. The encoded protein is CASSTDPGRWNTEAFF.

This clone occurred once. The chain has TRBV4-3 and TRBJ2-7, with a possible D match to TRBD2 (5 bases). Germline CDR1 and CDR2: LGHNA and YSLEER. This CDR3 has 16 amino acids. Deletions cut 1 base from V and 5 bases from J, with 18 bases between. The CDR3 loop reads CASSQGVSRAVNEQYF. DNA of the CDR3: TGCGCCAGCAGCCAAGGGGTGAGCCGAGCGGTGAACGAGCAGTACTTC.

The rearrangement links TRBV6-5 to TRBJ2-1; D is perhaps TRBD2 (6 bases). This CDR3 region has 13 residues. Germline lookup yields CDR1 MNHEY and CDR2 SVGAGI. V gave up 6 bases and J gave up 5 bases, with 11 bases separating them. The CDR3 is CASSGTGNNEQFF. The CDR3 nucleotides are TGTGCCAGCAGCGGGACTGGAAACAATGAGCAGTTCTTC.

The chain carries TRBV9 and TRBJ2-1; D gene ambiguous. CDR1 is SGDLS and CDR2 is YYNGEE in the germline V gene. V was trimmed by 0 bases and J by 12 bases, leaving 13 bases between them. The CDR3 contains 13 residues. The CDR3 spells CASSVGASSGQFF. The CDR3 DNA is TGTGCCAGCAGCGTAGGGGCTTCCTCGGGGCAGTTCTTC.

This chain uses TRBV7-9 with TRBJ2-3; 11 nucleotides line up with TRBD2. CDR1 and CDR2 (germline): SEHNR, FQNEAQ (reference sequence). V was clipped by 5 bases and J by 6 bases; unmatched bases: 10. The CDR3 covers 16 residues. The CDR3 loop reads CASSPSLAGVRDTQYF. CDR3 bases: TGTGCCAGCAGCCCCTCACTAGCGGGAGTGCGGGATACGCAGTATTTT.